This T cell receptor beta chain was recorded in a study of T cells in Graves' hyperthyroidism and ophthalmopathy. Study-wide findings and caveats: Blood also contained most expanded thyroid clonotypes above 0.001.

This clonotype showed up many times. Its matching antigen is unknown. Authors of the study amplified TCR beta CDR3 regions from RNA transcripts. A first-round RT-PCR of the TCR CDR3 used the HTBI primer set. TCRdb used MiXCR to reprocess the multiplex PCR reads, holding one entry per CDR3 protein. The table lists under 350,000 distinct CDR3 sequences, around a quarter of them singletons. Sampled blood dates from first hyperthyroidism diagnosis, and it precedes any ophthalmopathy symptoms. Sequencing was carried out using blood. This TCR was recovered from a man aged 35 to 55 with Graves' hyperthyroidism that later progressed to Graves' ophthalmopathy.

The CDR3 loop is CASRRDSSNGYTF. The DNA of the CDR3 is TGTGCCAGCAGGCGGGACAGTTCAAATGGCTACACCTTC. This sequence joins TRBV5-6 and TRBJ1-2; TRBD1 aligns across 7 bases. CDR1 is SGHDT and CDR2 is YYEEEE in the germline V gene. V shed 5 bases, J shed 6 bases, and the junction held 7 bases outside the gene matches. The CDR3 length is 13 residues.